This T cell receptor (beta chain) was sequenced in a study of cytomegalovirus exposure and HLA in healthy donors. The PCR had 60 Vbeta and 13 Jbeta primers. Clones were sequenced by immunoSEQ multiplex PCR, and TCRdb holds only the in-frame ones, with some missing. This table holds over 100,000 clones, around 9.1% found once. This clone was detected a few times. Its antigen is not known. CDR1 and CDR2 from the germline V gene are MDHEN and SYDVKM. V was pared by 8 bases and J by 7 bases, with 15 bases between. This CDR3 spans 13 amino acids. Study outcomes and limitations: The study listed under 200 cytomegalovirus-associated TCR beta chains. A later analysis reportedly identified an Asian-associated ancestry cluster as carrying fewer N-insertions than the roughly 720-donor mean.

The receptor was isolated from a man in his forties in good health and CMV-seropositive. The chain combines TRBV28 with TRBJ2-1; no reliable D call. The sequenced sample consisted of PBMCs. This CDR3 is CASGFLEANEQFF. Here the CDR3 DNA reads TGTGCCAGCGGATTTCTTGAGGCAAATGAGCAGTTCTTC.